A single sample gave rise to the 12 T cell receptor beta chains below, sequenced in a study of cytomegalovirus exposure and HLA in healthy donors. PCR was performed using 60 Vbeta and 13 Jbeta primers. Assay used: immunoSEQ multiplex PCR; TCRdb lists only in-frame clones, some missing. The sample includes about 140,000 clones. Input material: PBMCs. The receptors derive from a male donor in good health and CMV-seronegative.

This chain links TRBV27 with TRBJ2-7; the D gene is possibly TRBD2 (6 bases). CDR3 length: 14 amino acids. The V end lost 0 bases, the J end lost 3 bases, and 9 bases lay between the germline ends. CDR1 is MNHEY and CDR2 is SMNVEV in the germline V gene (reference sequence). CDR3 region: CASSLSGSFYEQYF. The DNA of the CDR3 is TGTGCCAGCAGTTTATCCGGGAGTTTCTACGAGCAGTACTTC.

V is TRBV6-1 and J is TRBJ1-1, with 7 bases lining up with TRBD1. CDR3 length equals 15 residues. Germline lookup yields CDR1 MNHNS and CDR2 SASEGT. V shed 5 bases and J 3 bases; nucleotides not matched to a gene: 9. The DNA for the CDR3 is TGTGCCAGCAGTCCCGGAGGGGGCCGTTACACTGAAGCTTTCTTT. It specifies CASSPGGGRYTEAFF.

The chain uses TRBV6-5 and TRBJ1-2, with TRBD1 as a possible D gene (5 bases). There are 12 residues in the CDR3. The V and J ends lost 7 bases and 4 bases respectively, with 10 bases between them. The germline V gene has CDR1 MNHEY and CDR2 SVGAGI. CDR3 bases: TGTGCCAGCATGCAGGGCGGCTATGGCTACACCTTC. It codes for CASMQGGYGYTF.

This chain links TRBV5-4 with TRBJ2-4; 8 positions match TRBD1. The CDR3 runs to 14 residues. Germline CDR1 SGHNT, CDR2 YYREEE (reference sequence). V was clipped by 4 bases and J by 8 bases; unmatched bases: 8. CDR3 amino acids: CASSLQGQADIQYF. The DNA for the CDR3 is TGTGCCAGCAGCCTTCAGGGACAGGCGGACATTCAGTACTTC.

The chain joins TRBV5-6 to TRBJ2-2, with 7 bases fitting TRBD1. V gave up 6 bases and J gave up 2 bases; unmatched junction bases: 7. The CDR3 totals 15 residues. Germline V gives CDR1 SGHDT, CDR2 YYEEEE. CDR3 sequence (DNA): TGTGCCAGCACCACCCGGGACAGAAACACCGGGGAGCTGTTTTTT. Encoded protein: CASTTRDRNTGELFF.

The gene calls are TRBV30 and TRBJ1-2; D perhaps matches TRBD1 (5 bases). Germline values: CDR1 GTSNPN, CDR2 SVGIG (reference sequence). This CDR3 is 13 amino acids long. Deletions cut 0 bases from V and 7 bases from J, with 12 bases between. CDR3 nucleotide sequence: TGTGCCTGGAGTGTAGGTTCGGGGGTTGGCTACACCTTC. Translating gives CAWSVGSGVGYTF.

V and J are TRBV13 and TRBJ2-1; 9 nucleotides align to TRBD1. From germline, CDR1 is PRHDT and CDR2 FYEKMQ (reference sequence). V lost 0 bases, J lost 8 bases, and 5 bases stayed unmatched. CDR3 length: 15 amino acids. DNA for the CDR3: TGTGCCAGCAGCTTAGGAGGCACAGGGGGCGATGAGCAGTTCTTC. Amino acid sequence: CASSLGGTGGDEQFF.

This sequence joins TRBV27 and TRBJ1-2; TRBD1 matches 8 bases. V gave up 6 bases and J gave up 8 bases; unmatched junction bases: 11. Germline V gene data show CDR1 as MNHEY and CDR2 as SMNVEV (reference sequence). This CDR3 has 14 residues. In DNA, the CDR3 is TGTGCCAGCAGGGCCTCACAGGGGGTGTACGGCTACACCTTC. Its translation is CASRASQGVYGYTF.

The chain joins TRBV6-5 to TRBJ1-1; 7 bases align to TRBD1. V lost 6 bases, J lost 7 bases, and 8 bases stayed unmatched. The CDR3 length is 13 residues. Per germline, CDR1 MNHEY and CDR2 SVGAGI. The CDR3 here is CASRPGQNIEAFF. DNA for the CDR3: TGTGCCAGCAGACCGGGACAGAATATTGAAGCTTTCTTT.

This sequence joins TRBV4-3 and TRBJ2-5; a weak D match, TRBD1 (6 bases). This CDR3 has 17 amino acids. V was trimmed by 0 bases and J by 5 bases, leaving 19 bases between them. Germline CDR1 reads LGHNA; CDR2 reads YSLEER. In nucleotides, the CDR3 is TGCGCCAGCAGCCAAGATGCTGTCAGGGGTATCGCTGAGACCCAGTACTTC. Translation: CASSQDAVRGIAETQYF.

The chain recombines TRBV12-5 with TRBJ1-5; possibly TRBD1 for D (5 bases). Per germline, CDR1 LGHNT and CDR2 FRNRAP. The CDR3 consists of 15 residues. Trimming shortened V by 6 bases and J by 2 bases, and 14 bases separated the two germline ends. This CDR3 is CASGWQPGGNQPQHF. Here the CDR3 DNA reads TGTGCTAGTGGGTGGCAACCGGGGGGCAATCAGCCCCAGCATTTT.

The chain carries TRBV6-8 and TRBJ1-1, with a possible D match to TRBD1 (6 bases). Per the germline V gene, CDR1 is MNHGY and CDR2 is SAAAGT. CDR3 length equals 16 residues. Deletions cut 5 bases from V and 3 bases from J, with 19 bases between. CDR3 sequence reads: CASSTLSTGPDTEAFF. The CDR3 nucleotides read TGTGCCAGCAGTACCCTCTCGACAGGCCCGGACACTGAAGCTTTCTTT.